This T cell receptor beta chain was recorded in a study of blood T cell repertoires in COVID-19. Background on the study: Donors in the United States, Italy and Spain gave samples during acute or convalescent COVID-19. Sources were T cells, B-cell-depleted T cells, or PBMCs; the material itself was cDNA or gDNA.

Per the authors' pipeline: Estimation of nucleated cell counts was performed using reference gene primer amplification. The data were produced by immunoSEQ multiplex PCR, yet TCRdb's version contains in-frame clones alone and is incomplete. The V and J calls and clone size were taken over from that table, and D and trimming were inferred from the DNA. The sample records tens of thousands of clones, around 88% being singletons. CDR3 length: 16 residues. Trimming removed 7 bases from V and 0 bases from J; junction bases left unmatched: 8. CDR1 is SGHRS and CDR2 is YFSETQ in the germline V gene. This sequence was found in a human donor in a cohort sampled during active COVID-19. This chain links TRBV5-1 with TRBJ2-3, with 10 bases matching TRBD2. Sequencing was performed on peripheral blood. The DNA for the CDR3 is TGCGCCAGCGGTCCTAGCGGGGGCCCTAGCACAGATACGCAGTATTTT. Its translation: CASGPSGGPSTDTQYF.